One and the same sample provided the 25 T cell receptor beta chains below, sequenced in a study of preoperative IRX-2 immunotherapy in early breast cancer. The sample's treatment: preoperative locoregional IRX-2 cytokine immunotherapy. The protocol was immunoSEQ multiplex PCR, while the TCRdb copy is restricted to in-frame clones and leaves out a portion. The sample has 20,000 to 30,000 clones; roughly four fifths are singletons. The source material was lymph node tissue, sampled after IRX-2 immunotherapy. The origin of the receptors is a human donor with breast cancer.

The J gene is TRBJ2-6, the V gene TRBV10-3; maybe TRBD1 (5 bases). Germline values: CDR1 ENHRY, CDR2 SYGVKD. V lost 2 bases and J 4 bases, leaving 12 bases between the germline ends. CDR3 length: 16 residues. Here the CDR3 reads CAISEIVRAGANVLTF. Written as DNA, the CDR3 is TGTGCCATCAGTGAGATCGTCAGGGCCGGGGCCAACGTCCTGACTTTC.

The V and J genes are TRBV14 and TRBJ1-2; D gene unclear. Germline CDR1 reads SGHDN; CDR2 reads FVKESK. Deletions cut 3 bases from V and 4 bases from J, with 15 bases between. The CDR3 is made up of 15 amino acids. CDR3 sequence (DNA): TGTGCCAGCAGCCACTTGGACCGGTTAGTCTATGGCTACACCTTC. It is translated as CASSHLDRLVYGYTF.

This chain connects TRBV30 to TRBJ2-3; no clear D. Per the germline V gene, CDR1 is GTSNPN and CDR2 is SVGIG (reference sequence). Deletions cut 2 bases from V and 3 bases from J, with 6 bases between. The CDR3 contains 12 residues. CDR3 sequence: CAWSRQTDTQYF. Here the CDR3 DNA reads TGTGCCTGGAGTCGGCAGACAGATACGCAGTATTTT.

The sample holds a few counts of this clone. V and J are TRBV6-8 and TRBJ1-1, with D hard to call. Trimming took 6 bases from V and 5 from J, leaving 13 bases between them. Germline CDR1 reads MNHGY; CDR2 reads SAAAGT. The CDR3 is 13 amino acids. The CDR3 protein is CASSFHGRTEAFF. As DNA, the CDR3 is TGTGCCAGCAGCTTCCATGGGAGGACTGAAGCTTTCTTT.

J is TRBJ2-7 and V is TRBV5-1, with TRBD2 identical over 9 bases. The CDR3 has 17 amino acids. Germline CDR1 is SGHRS and CDR2 is YFSETQ. V trimming: 4 bases; J trimming: 5 bases; junction bases outside the gene matches: 16. The CDR3 reads CASSRLAAIPGVDEQYF. CDR3 DNA: TGCGCCAGCAGCCGACTAGCGGCCATTCCTGGAGTCGACGAGCAGTACTTC.

CDR3 DNA sequence: TGTGCCAGTAGAAACCGGGACAGGGATTATTATGGCTACACCTTC. Protein sequence: CASRNRDRDYYGYTF. The chain recombines TRBV19 with TRBJ1-2; 9 nucleotides line up with TRBD1. After removal of 6 bases from V and 5 bases from J, the junction contained 10 bases not matched to a gene. Per germline, CDR1 LNHDA and CDR2 SQIVND (reference sequence). The CDR3 totals 15 residues.

The rearrangement links TRBV29-1 to TRBJ2-2; D not certain. Germline CDR1 and CDR2: SQVTM and ANQGSEA. This CDR3 region has 13 residues. V was pared by 7 bases and J by 4 bases, with 13 bases between. Written as DNA, the CDR3 is TGCAGCGCCGTTCTGTCTGGCACCGGGGAGCTGTTTTTT. Amino acid sequence: CSAVLSGTGELFF.

The chain links TRBV5-1 to TRBJ2-3; D is unclear. The CDR3 is 14 residues long. V was trimmed by 0 bases and J by 3 bases, leaving 8 bases between them. Germline-derived CDR1 and CDR2 are SGHRS and YFSETQ. The CDR3 nucleotides read TGCGCCAGCAGCTTGGCGAGGATTACAGATACGCAGTATTTT. Its protein is CASSLARITDTQYF. The variable domain in full, completed from reference TRBV5-1 and TRBJ2-3, reads KAGVTQTPRYLIKTRGQQVTLSCSPISGHRSVSWYQQTPGQGLQFLFEYFSETQRNKGNFPGRFSGRQFSNSRSEMNVSTLELGDSALYLCASSLARITDTQYFGPGTRLTVL.

This clone was detected only once. The chain links TRBV6-8 to TRBJ1-2, with TRBD1 matching 8 bases. Trimming cost V 0 bases and J 7 bases; bases outside gene matches: 4. Germline CDR1 and CDR2: MNHGY and SAAAGT. This CDR3 region has 14 residues. CDR3 nucleotide sequence: TGTGCCAGCAGTTACTCGACAGGGGACTTTGGCTACACCTTC. Protein: CASSYSTGDFGYTF.

The V call is TRBV25-1, the J call TRBJ2-3; 10 positions match TRBD1. Germline-derived CDR1 and CDR2 are MGHDK and SYGVNS. This CDR3 comprises 13 residues. V lost 11 bases, J lost 5 bases, and 7 bases stayed unmatched. As DNA, the CDR3 is TGTGCCGCTGGGACAGGGGAGGTAGATACGCAGTATTTT. Encoded protein: CAAGTGEVDTQYF. Full variable domain (rest looked up from reference TRBV25-1 and TRBJ2-3): EADIYQTPRYLVIGTGKKITLECSQTMGHDKMYWYQQDPGMELHLIHYSYGVNSTEKGDLSSESTVSRIRTEHFPLTLESARPSHTSQYLCAAGTGEVDTQYFGPGTRLTVL.

The CDR3 protein is CASSQGGAPGGETQYF. CDR3 nucleotide sequence: TGCGCCAGCAGCCAAGGGGGTGCCCCAGGAGGAGAGACCCAGTACTTC. This chain connects TRBV4-1 to TRBJ2-5; possible D gene TRBD2, 5 bases. Looked up from germline, CDR1 is MGHRA and CDR2 is YSYEKL. With 1 base removed from V and 4 bases from J, the gap between germline ends came to 16 bases. The CDR3 spans 16 residues.

Concerning this clone itself: Relative to the germline gene, one junction end is altered; a read error may explain this. This chain links TRBV25-1 with TRBJ1-6, with 7 nucleotides matching TRBD1. CDR1 is MGHDK and CDR2 is SYGVNS in the germline V gene. The CDR3 runs to 15 residues. This chain's CDR3 is CASRESGQYNSPLHF. DNA of the CDR3: TGTGCCAGCAGGGAATCGGGACAGTATAATTCACCCCTCCACTTT.

The table lists this clone with a few counts. This chain's CDR3 is CAWGTGVWGHEQYF. CDR3 DNA: TGTGCCTGGGGAACAGGGGTATGGGGCCACGAGCAGTACTTC. This rearrangement joins TRBV30 to TRBJ2-7; 7 nucleotides align to TRBD1. The length of the CDR3 is 14 residues. V gave up 5 bases and J gave up 5 bases; unmatched junction bases: 12. Germline V gives CDR1 GTSNPN, CDR2 SVGIG (reference sequence).

The gene calls are TRBV29-1 and TRBJ1-5; 11 nucleotides agree with TRBD1. The CDR3 is made up of 13 amino acids. V shed 6 bases, J shed 5 bases, and the junction held 3 bases outside the gene matches. CDR1 is SQVTM, CDR2 ANQGSEA, per germline. The CDR3, as DNA: TGCAGCGTGCGGGGACAGGGGGATCAGCCCCAGCATTTT. Translating it yields CSVRGQGDQPQHF.

The chain has TRBV30 and TRBJ2-3; D remains ambiguous. Germline CDR1 and CDR2: GTSNPN and SVGIG (reference sequence). CDR3 size: 12 residues. V lost 1 base and J 2 bases, leaving 4 bases between the germline ends. The CDR3 loop is CAWSAITDTQYF. CDR3 nucleotide sequence: TGTGCCTGGAGTGCGATCACAGATACGCAGTATTTT.

J is TRBJ1-6 and V is TRBV18, with D unresolved. The CDR3 sequence is 16 residues long. The germline V and J ends were trimmed by 0 bases and 6 bases, with 12 bases remaining between them. Germline CDR1 and CDR2: KGHSH and LQKENI. The CDR3 DNA reads TGTGCCAGCTCACCACCGTCTTCCGGGTCTAATTCACCCCTCCACTTT. Translating gives CASSPPSSGSNSPLHF. The whole variable domain, remainder taken from reference TRBV18 and TRBJ1-6, is NAGVMQNPRHLVRRRGQEARLRCSPMKGHSHVYWYRQLPEEGLKFMVYLQKENIIDESGMPKERFSAEFPKEGPSILRIQQVVRGDSAAYFCASSPPSSGSNSPLHFGNGTRLTVT.

The V call is TRBV5-1, the J call TRBJ1-4; D unclear. Germline V gives CDR1 SGHRS, CDR2 YFSETQ. V was clipped by 4 bases and J by 0 bases, with 10 bases between them. CDR3 size: 15 residues. The DNA for the CDR3 is TGCGCCAGCAGCGCAGCGGACCCAACTAATGAAAAACTGTTTTTT. It codes for CASSAADPTNEKLFF.

The DNA for the CDR3 is TGTGCCAGCCGAGGGGTTACCGGGGAGCTGTTTTTT. Its protein is CASRGVTGELFF. The J gene is TRBJ2-2, the V gene TRBV28; D is perhaps TRBD1 or TRBD2 (5 bases each). The CDR3 loop spans 12 amino acids. Germline CDR1 reads MDHEN; CDR2 reads SYDVKM. The V end lost 8 bases, the J end lost 5 bases, and 9 bases lay between the germline ends.

The chain employs TRBV28 and TRBJ1-1, with 7 bases that match TRBD1. Germline CDR1 reads MDHEN; CDR2 reads SYDVKM. CDR3 size: 15 residues. V lost 5 bases, J lost 1 base, and 7 bases stayed unmatched. The DNA of the CDR3 is TGTGCCAGCAGTCCCTTTGGGACAGCGAACACTGAAGCTTTCTTT. Its protein is CASSPFGTANTEAFF.

This chain connects TRBV19 to TRBJ2-1; tentatively, D is TRBD2 (6 bases). Trimming shortened V by 0 bases and J by 12 bases, and 21 bases separated the two germline ends. In germline, CDR1 is LNHDA, CDR2 SQIVND (reference sequence). CDR3 length: 16 amino acids. The CDR3 DNA follows: TGTGCCAGTAGTATAGATCACGCTAGCGCTGGACCTGGGCAGTTCTTC. Protein: CASSIDHASAGPGQFF.

This sequence joins TRBV28 and TRBJ1-2, with TRBD1 identical over 9 bases. Trimming took 6 bases from V and 3 from J; bases not matched to a gene: 11. Germline V gene sequence: CDR1 MDHEN, CDR2 SYDVKM. The CDR3 has 16 residues. CDR3 protein: CASRDPWDREDYGYTF. The CDR3 coding sequence is TGTGCCAGCAGAGACCCCTGGGACAGGGAGGACTATGGCTACACCTTC.

The V and J genes are TRBV6-8 and TRBJ2-7; possibly TRBD1 or TRBD2 for D (5 bases each). Germline V gene lookup returns CDR1 MNHGY and CDR2 SAAAGT. V was pared by 4 bases and J by 10 bases, with 23 bases between. The CDR3 is 15 residues long. The CDR3 nucleotides are TGTGCCAGCAGTTTAAAGGGGAGTTTGTATCGTATACAGTACGTC. Residues: CASSLKGSLYRIQYV.

The J gene is TRBJ1-1, the V gene TRBV6-8; D perhaps matches TRBD1 (5 bases). V shed 7 bases and J shed 8 bases, with 20 bases lying between them. There are 14 residues in the CDR3. Germline CDR1 is MNHGY and CDR2 is SAAAGT. The CDR3 loop reads CASTSRKGPKEAFF. The CDR3 DNA is TGTGCCAGCACCAGTAGAAAGGGACCCAAGGAAGCTTTCTTT.

The CDR3 bases are TGTGCCAGCAGCGCACTCCGGGCCCCCCAATACGAGCAGTACGTC. It is translated as CASSALRAPQYEQYV. The chain has TRBV11-3 and TRBJ2-7; no definite D call. Germline values: CDR1 SGHNT, CDR2 YENEEA. With 5 bases removed from V and 4 bases from J, the gap between germline ends came to 18 bases. The CDR3 length is 15 residues.

The chain uses TRBV6-8 and TRBJ2-2; TRBD2 might be the D (5 bases). Germline CDR1 MNHGY, CDR2 SAAAGT. This CDR3 has 12 amino acids. V was trimmed by 10 bases and J by 6 bases, leaving 12 bases between them. The CDR3 region is CATPGIPGELFF. In DNA form, the CDR3 reads TGTGCCACCCCGGGGATCCCCGGGGAGCTGTTTTTT.